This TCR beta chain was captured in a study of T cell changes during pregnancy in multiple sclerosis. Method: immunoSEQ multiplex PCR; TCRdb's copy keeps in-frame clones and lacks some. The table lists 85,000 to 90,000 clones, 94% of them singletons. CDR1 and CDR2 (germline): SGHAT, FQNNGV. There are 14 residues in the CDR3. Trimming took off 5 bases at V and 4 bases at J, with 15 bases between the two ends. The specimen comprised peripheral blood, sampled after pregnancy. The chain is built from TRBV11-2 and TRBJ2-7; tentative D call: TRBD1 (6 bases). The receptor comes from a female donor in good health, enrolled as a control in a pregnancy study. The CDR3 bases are TGTGCCAGCAGCGTAGGCCGACAGGTTTACGAGCAGTACTTC. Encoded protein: CASSVGRQVYEQYF.